A selection of T cell receptor beta chains follows, all from one sample in a study of OX40 agonist ivuxolimab in advanced cancers. Some clones are missing from TCRdb's copy, which holds only in-frame ones; the method was immunoSEQ multiplex PCR. Here the sample spans 90,000 to 100,000 clones, almost 90% being singletons. The sequencing used CD4+ or CD8+ T cells sorted from blood, collected in a trial of the OX40 agonist ivuxolimab. The receptors shown here come from an adult with an advanced solid tumor such as melanoma, head and neck, liver or kidney cancer. Both conserved end residues are part of each CDR3. The D gene is left open where the match is weak. Not all rows give a size; the values are once, few, many and, for expanded clones, a class.

few | TRBD1 | TRBJ2-1 | TRBV19 | CASSFQGVAGNEQFF | TGTGCCAGTAGTTTCCAGGGGGTGGCGGGCAATGAGCAGTTCTTC
. | . | TRBJ2-7 | TRBV10-3 | CAISGITYEQYF | TGTGCCATCAGTGGGATCACTTACGAGCAGTACTTC
. | TRBD2 | TRBJ2-7 | TRBV2 | CASSLTSGSYEQYF | TGTGCCAGCAGCCTCACTAGCGGGAGTTACGAGCAGTACTTC
. | TRBD2 | TRBJ2-2 | TRBV6-5 | CASRLAGGNGELFF | TGTGCCAGCAGACTAGCGGGGGGGAACGGGGAGCTGTTTTTT
. | TRBD1 | TRBJ1-5 | TRBV30 | CAWSAGQGYQPQHF | TGTGCCTGGAGTGCGGGACAGGGCTACCAGCCCCAGCATTTT
. | . | TRBJ2-2 | TRBV4-1 | CASSQNPGAGRTGELFF | TGCGCCAGCAGCCAAAACCCTGGGGCAGGGCGAACCGGGGAGCTGTTTTTT
. | . | TRBJ1-5 | TRBV6-5 | CASSELVGGQPQHF | TGTGCCAGCAGTGAACTGGTGGGAGGACAGCCCCAGCATTTT
. | . | TRBJ2-7 | TRBV6-6 | CASMDSSYEQYF | TGTGCCAGCATGGACAGTAGCTACGAGCAGTACTTC
few | . | TRBJ1-5 | TRBV30 | CAWSVSSWQPQHF | TGTGCCTGGAGTGTTTCGTCCTGGCAGCCCCAGCATTTT
. | . | TRBJ1-1 | TRBV5-6 | CASSLSVNTEAFF | TGTGCCAGCAGCTTGTCAGTCAACACTGAAGCTTTCTTT
. | TRBD1 | TRBJ2-1 | TRBV19 | CASKPGQGGFHEQFF | TGTGCCAGTAAGCCCGGACAGGGTGGCTTCCATGAGCAGTTCTTC
. | TRBD2 | TRBJ2-1 | TRBV19 | CASSTRPGLAGVEQFF | TGTGCCAGTAGTACACGACCGGGACTAGCGGGAGTTGAGCAGTTCTTC
once | . | TRBJ2-2 | TRBV9 | CASSVDRNTGELFF | TGTGCCAGCAGCGTAGATAGGAACACCGGGGAGCTGTTTTTT
. | . | TRBJ1-1 | TRBV19 | CASNDWMNTEAFF | TGTGCCAGTAACGACTGGATGAACACTGAAGCTTTCTTT
. | . | TRBJ1-1 | TRBV6-5 | CASSEWKAFF | TGTGCCAGCAGTGAATGGAAAGCTTTCTTT
. | TRBD1 | TRBJ2-2 | TRBV6-4 | CASSQGDRGRTGELFF | TGTGCCAGCAGCCAAGGAGACAGGGGTCGAACCGGGGAGCTGTTTTTT